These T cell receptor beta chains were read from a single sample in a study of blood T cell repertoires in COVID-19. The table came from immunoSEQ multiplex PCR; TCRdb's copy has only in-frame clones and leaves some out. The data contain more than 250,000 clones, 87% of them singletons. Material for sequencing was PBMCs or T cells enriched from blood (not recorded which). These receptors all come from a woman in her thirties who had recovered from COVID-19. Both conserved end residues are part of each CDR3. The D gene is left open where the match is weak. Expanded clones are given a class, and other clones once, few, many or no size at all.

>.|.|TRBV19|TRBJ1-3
TGTGCCAGTAGTATCCAGTTATTCTCTGGAAACACCATATATTTT
CASSIQLFSGNTIYF
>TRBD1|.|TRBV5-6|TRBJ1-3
TGTGCCAGCAGCTCGAACTACAGGGGGACAGGAAACACCATATATTTT
CASSSNYRGTGNTIYF
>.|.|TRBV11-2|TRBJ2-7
TGTGCCAGCAGCATACCGTGGGACTGGCAGACCTACGAGCAGTACTTC
CASSIPWDWQTYEQYF
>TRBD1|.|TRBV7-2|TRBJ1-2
TGTGCCAGCAGCCCCCAGGTCGGTGGGGGGACAGGCTATGGCTACACCTTC
CASSPQVGGGTGYGYTF
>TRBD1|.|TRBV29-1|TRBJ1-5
TGCAGCGTTGGGGGACAGGGCGATCAGCCCCAGCATTTT
CSVGGQGDQPQHF
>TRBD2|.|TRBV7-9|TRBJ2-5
TGTGCCAGCAGCCCCCTACTAGCGGGGGGGCCGAGGGAGACCCAGTACTTC
CASSPLLAGGPRETQYF
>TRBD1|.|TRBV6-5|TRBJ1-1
TGTGCCAGCAGGGACAGGGTCACTGAAGCTTTCTTT
CASRDRVTEAFF
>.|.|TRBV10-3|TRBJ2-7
TGTGCCACCGGTTCGATCGAGCAGTACTTC
CATGSIEQYF
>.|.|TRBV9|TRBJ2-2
TGTGCCAGCAGCACAAGTTCTCTGGCCGGGGAGCTGTTTTTT
CASSTSSLAGELFF
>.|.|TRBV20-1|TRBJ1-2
TGCAGTGGTAAGGAGGTTGATGGCTACACCTTC
CSGKEVDGYTF
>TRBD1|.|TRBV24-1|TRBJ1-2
TGTGCCACCAGGTGGCACGAGACAGGGAACTATGGCTACACCTTC
CATRWHETGNYGYTF
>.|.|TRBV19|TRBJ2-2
TGTGCCAGTAGTATGGAAGCTCTAGGGGCCGGGGAGCTGTTTTTT
CASSMEALGAGELFF
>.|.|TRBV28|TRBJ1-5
TGTGCCAGCAGCGACGACAGGAGGCCCCAGCATTTT
CASSDDRRPQHF
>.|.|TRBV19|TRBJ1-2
TGTGCCAGTAACGTACCCGATAGTGGCTACACCTTC
CASNVPDSGYTF
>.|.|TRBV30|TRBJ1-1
TGTGCCTGGACGACAGGGAACACTGAAGCTTTCTTT
CAWTTGNTEAFF
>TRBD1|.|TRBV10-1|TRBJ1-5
TGCGCCAGCAGTGACCGACAGGGAAGCGTTATGCTCGGCAATCAGCCCCAGCATTTT
CASSDRQGSVMLGNQPQHF
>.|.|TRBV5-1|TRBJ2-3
TGCGCCAGCAGTTCGGGGGTGGTCGAAGATACGCAGTATTTT
CASSSGVVEDTQYF
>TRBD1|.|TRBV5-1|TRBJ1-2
TGCGCCAGCAGCTTGGAGCCAGGGGGACGTGGCTACACCTTC
CASSLEPGGRGYTF
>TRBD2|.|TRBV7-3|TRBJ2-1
TGTGCCAGCAGCTTTTCCGGGACTAGCGGGGCCGAGCAGTTCTTC
CASSFSGTSGAEQFF
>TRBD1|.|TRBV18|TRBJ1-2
TGTGCCAGCTCACCAATAGGGACAGGGACCTATGGCTACACCTTC
CASSPIGTGTYGYTF
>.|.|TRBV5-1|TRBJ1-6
TGCGCCAGCAGCCCATTGGGGCCGACTCTTTCCTATAATTCACCCCTCCACTTT
CASSPLGPTLSYNSPLHF
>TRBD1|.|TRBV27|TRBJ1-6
TGTGCCAGCAGTTTAAACAGGGGGGACTCACCCCTCCACTTT
CASSLNRGDSPLHF
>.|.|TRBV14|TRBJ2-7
TGTGCCAGCAGCCCCCCTTTAGGGGATATCGGCGAGCAGTACTTC
CASSPPLGDIGEQYF
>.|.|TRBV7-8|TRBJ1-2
TGTGCCAGCAGCTTAGGTGACAGCCACAACTATGGCTACACCTTC
CASSLGDSHNYGYTF
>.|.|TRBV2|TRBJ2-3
TGTGCCAGCAGTGGGGGCTCATACTCGGATACGCAGTATTTT
CASSGGSYSDTQYF
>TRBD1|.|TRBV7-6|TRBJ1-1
TGTGCCAGCAGCTCCCAGGGGGCGGGGACTGAAGCTTTCTTT
CASSSQGAGTEAFF
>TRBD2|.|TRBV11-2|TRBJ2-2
TGTGCCAGCAGCTCCCTGACTAGCGGGGGGGAGAACACCGGGGAGCTGTTTTTT
CASSSLTSGGENTGELFF
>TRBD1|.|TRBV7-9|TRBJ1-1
TGTGCCAGCAGCTCTCCCTCAGGGGGAAACACTGAAGCTTTCTTT
CASSSPSGGNTEAFF
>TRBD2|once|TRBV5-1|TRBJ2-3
TGCGCCAGCAGCACCGGGACTAGCGGGGGGGCCCTCACGCAGTATTTT
CASSTGTSGGALTQYF
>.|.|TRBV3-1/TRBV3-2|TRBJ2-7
TGTGCCAGCAGCCACACTAGCATCTCCTACGAGCAGTACTTC
CASSHTSISYEQYF
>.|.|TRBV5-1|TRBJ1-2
TGCGCCAGCAGCTTCGAGACACCGAACTATGGCTACACCTTC
CASSFETPNYGYTF
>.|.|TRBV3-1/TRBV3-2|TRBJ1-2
TGTGCCAGCAGCTACCCCACAGGATCCCATGGCTACACCTTC
CASSYPTGSHGYTF
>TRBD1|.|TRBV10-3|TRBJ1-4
TGTGCCATCAGGGACAGGGGAAATGAAAAACTGTTTTTT
CAIRDRGNEKLFF
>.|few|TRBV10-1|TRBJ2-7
TGCGCCAGCAGTGAGTCTTTCGCGAACGAGCAGTACTTC
CASSESFANEQYF
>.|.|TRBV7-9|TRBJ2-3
TGTGCCAGCAGCCGAATGGACAGCTCAAGGAGCACAGATACGCAGTATTTT
CASSRMDSSRSTDTQYF
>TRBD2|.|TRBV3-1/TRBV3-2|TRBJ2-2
TGTGCCAGCAGCCACTGGACTAGCGGCAACACCGGGGAGCTGTTTTTT
CASSHWTSGNTGELFF
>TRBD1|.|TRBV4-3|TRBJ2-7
TGCGCCAGCAGCCAGTCTAGAGGGACAGGTACCGTGGGGCAGTACTTC
CASSQSRGTGTVGQYF
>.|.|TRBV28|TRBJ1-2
TGTGCCAGCAGTTTATCCCCCAGGGTAGGGCATGGCTACACCTTC
CASSLSPRVGHGYTF
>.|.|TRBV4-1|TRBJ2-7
TGCGCCAGCAGCCAAGATTTTAACTCCTACGAGCAGTACTTC
CASSQDFNSYEQYF
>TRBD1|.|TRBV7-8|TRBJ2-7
TGTGCCAGCAGCACAGACAGGGGGCGGAGGGAGCAGTACTTC
CASSTDRGRREQYF
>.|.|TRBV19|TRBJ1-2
TGTGCCAGTAGTATGGCAGGGCTGGTTGGAGATGGCTACACCTTC
CASSMAGLVGDGYTF
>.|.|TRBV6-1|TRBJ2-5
TGTGCCAGCAGTGAAAGTCTGAGCGGCTACCAAGAGACCCAGTACTTC
CASSESLSGYQETQYF
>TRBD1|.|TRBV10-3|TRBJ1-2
TGTGCCATCAGTGGCCTTCCGGGACAGGGTGCCGACACCTTC
CAISGLPGQGADTF